This TCR beta chain was observed in a study of type 1 and type 2 diabetes patients. Amplification started from genomic DNA. Multiplex PCR with 30 forward and 13 reverse primers amplified the TCR beta CDR3. Each CDR3 protein is one row after TCRdb ran MiXCR on the multiplex PCR reads. The table lists about 290,000 distinct CDR3 sequences, more than 40% of them singletons. About this clonotype itself: The target antigen is unknown.

Standard classification criteria confirmed type 1 or type 2 diabetes in all patients. CDR1 is LNHDA, CDR2 SQIVND, per germline (reference sequence). V was clipped by 3 bases and J by 1 base, with 13 bases between them. This CDR3 has 17 residues. Findings of the study overall: Type 2 diabetes repertoires were more diverse than type 1 diabetes repertoires.

The source is a man aged 18 to 35 with type 2 diabetes. Sequencing used peripheral blood mononuclear cells (PBMCs). This chain connects TRBV19 to TRBJ2-6; TRBD1 might be the D (5 bases). The CDR3 DNA is TGTGCCAGTAGTATGGAAGCAGGGTTATCTGGGGCCAACGTCCTGACTTTC. Translating it yields CASSMEAGLSGANVLTF.